This TCR beta chain derives from a study of OX40 agonist ivuxolimab in advanced cancers. Study as a whole: Three individuals attained partial responses, comprising one hepatocellular carcinoma case and two cutaneous melanoma cases.

Of note for this clone: Its specificity is unknown.

The table came from immunoSEQ multiplex PCR; TCRdb's copy has only in-frame clones and leaves some out. The table includes some 37,000 clones, 88% detected once. Germline CDR1 reads SGHVS; CDR2 reads FNYEAQ. The germline V and J ends were trimmed by 5 bases and 4 bases, with 17 bases remaining between them. This CDR3 is built from 16 residues. Study-wide results and caveats: In a subset of nonresponders, normalized T-cell clonal expansion was also low.

The source is an adult with an advanced solid tumor such as melanoma, head and neck, liver or kidney cancer. The sequences come from CD4+ or CD8+ T cells sorted from blood, collected in a trial of the OX40 agonist ivuxolimab. The chain employs TRBV7-6 and TRBJ1-4; TRBD1 is a possible D gene (5 bases). The CDR3 sequence: CASSANPGRSNEKLFF. The CDR3, as DNA: TGTGCCAGCAGCGCTAACCCGGGACGGAGTAATGAAAAACTGTTTTTT.